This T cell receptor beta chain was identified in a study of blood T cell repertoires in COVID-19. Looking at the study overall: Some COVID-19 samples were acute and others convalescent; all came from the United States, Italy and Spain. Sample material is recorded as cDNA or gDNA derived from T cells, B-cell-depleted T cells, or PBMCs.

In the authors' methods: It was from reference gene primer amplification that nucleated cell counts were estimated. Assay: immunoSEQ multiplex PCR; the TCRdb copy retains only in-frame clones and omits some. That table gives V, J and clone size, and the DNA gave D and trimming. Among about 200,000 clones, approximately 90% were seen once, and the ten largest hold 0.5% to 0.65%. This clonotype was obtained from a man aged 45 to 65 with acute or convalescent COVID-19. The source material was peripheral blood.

The CDR3 region is CASTLGSGQGTTGELFF. CDR3 nucleotides: TGTGCCAGTACCTTGGGTAGCGGACAGGGGACCACCGGGGAGCTGTTTTTT. The rearrangement uses TRBV19 and TRBJ2-2; 9 bases are a match to TRBD1. Germline-derived CDR1 and CDR2 are LNHDA and SQIVND (reference sequence). V dropped 7 bases and J dropped 4; count of bases not matched to a gene: 13. The length of the CDR3 is 17 residues.